A single sample is the source of the 29 T cell receptor beta chains below, sequenced in a study of persistence of HIV-infected CD4 T cells. Anti-CD3/anti-CD28 beads served as a nonspecific positive control stimulus. CD4+ T cells upregulating both CD40 ligand and CD69 were sorted as responding cells. These TCRs' antigens remain unknown. The immunoSEQ assay was version 4, run in survey mode. Produced via immunoSEQ multiplex PCR; TCRdb's table is partial and in-frame only. The table has 35,000 to 55,000 clones, 80% to 95% seen once. Here the sequenced sample was CD4+ T cells sorted from PBMCs after approximately 19-hour stimulation, taken from a patient who received antiretroviral therapy. The receptors were gathered from an adult man with HIV who was CMV-seropositive.

The chain combines TRBV9 with TRBJ1-6, with D possibly TRBD1 on 6 matching bases. Germline V CDR1 and CDR2: SGDLS, YYNGEE. V was cut by 4 bases and J by 7 bases, with 9 bases left in between. The CDR3 sequence is 13 residues long. The CDR3, as DNA: TGTGCCAGCAGCTTTCAGGGGAATTCACCCCTCCACTTT. This encodes CASSFQGNSPLHF.

This chain links TRBV3-1 (or the pseudogene TRBV3-2) with TRBJ2-2, with 7 bases that match TRBD1. The CDR3 has 15 amino acids. Per germline, CDR1 LGHDT and CDR2 YNNKEL (reference sequence). Trimming removed 6 bases from V and 0 bases from J; junction bases left unmatched: 4. This CDR3 is CASRTGFANTGELFF. CDR3 in DNA: TGTGCCAGCAGGACAGGGTTCGCGAACACCGGGGAGCTGTTTTTT.

CDR3 sequence (DNA): TGCAGCGTTGAAGGGACAGGGGGCAGTAGTGACGGCTACACCTTC. Its protein is CSVEGTGGSSDGYTF. The V gene is TRBV29-1, the J gene TRBJ1-2; TRBD1 matches 11 bases. With V trimmed by 1 base and J by 8 bases, 9 bases remained unmatched. The CDR3 length is 15 residues. CDR1 and CDR2 from the germline V gene are SQVTM and ANQGSEA.

The chain carries TRBV4-1 and TRBJ1-2; the D gene is possibly TRBD1 (6 bases). Looked up from germline, CDR1 is MGHRA and CDR2 is YSYEKL. CDR3 size: 15 residues. The V and J ends lost 0 bases and 2 bases respectively, with 10 bases between them. As DNA, the CDR3 is TGCGCCAGCAGCCAAGATCGAACAGGGAACTATGGCTACACCTTC. Translated, it gives CASSQDRTGNYGYTF.

The chain combines TRBV7-3 with TRBJ1-1; the match to TRBD1 covers 7 bases. Trimming removed 2 bases from V and 4 bases from J; junction bases left unmatched: 7. CDR1 and CDR2 (germline): SGHTA, FQGTGA. There are 15 residues in the CDR3. CDR3 loop: CASSLLGQFITEAFF. The DNA of the CDR3 is TGTGCCAGCAGCTTATTGGGACAGTTCATCACTGAAGCTTTCTTT. Variable domain in full (rest from reference TRBV7-3 and TRBJ1-1): GAGVSQTPSNKVTEKGKYVELRCDPISGHTALYWYRQSLGQGPEFLIYFQGTGAADDSGLPNDRFFAVRPEGSVSTLKIQRTERGDSAVYLCASSLLGQFITEAFFGQGTRLTVV.

The chain employs TRBV5-4 and TRBJ1-2; weak D call: TRBD1 (5 bases). The CDR3 consists of 13 residues. Germline V CDR1 and CDR2: SGHNT, YYREEE (reference sequence). V lost 3 bases and J lost 10, with 16 bases in between. The CDR3 DNA follows: TGTGCCAGCAGCTCCTTATTTCAGGGTTACTACACCTTC. Translated: CASSSLFQGYYTF.

The chain is built from TRBV6-5 and TRBJ2-7; 10 nucleotides match TRBD2. Germline CDR1 MNHEY, CDR2 SVGAGI. V shed 7 bases, J shed 5 bases, and the junction held 8 bases outside the gene matches. The CDR3 has 14 amino acids. CDR3 DNA: TGTGCCAGCACCCAGGAGCGGGGGGGACACGAGCAGTACTTC. It translates to CASTQERGGHEQYF.

The J gene is TRBJ2-1, the V gene TRBV19; no firm D call. Germline V gene sequence: CDR1 LNHDA, CDR2 SQIVND (reference sequence). V was clipped by 5 bases and J by 5 bases, with 10 bases between them. The CDR3 is 13 residues long. The CDR3 is CASSSLQNNEQFF. The CDR3 DNA reads as TGTGCCAGTAGTTCGTTACAGAACAATGAGCAGTTCTTC.

V gene TRBV5-1 combines with J gene TRBJ2-3, with D maybe TRBD1 (5 bases). CDR1 is SGHRS, CDR2 YFSETQ, per germline. Trimming pared 0 bases from V and 0 bases from J, leaving 8 bases between. This CDR3 comprises 15 residues. CDR3 amino acids: CASSLAPGSTDTQYF. As DNA, the CDR3 is TGCGCCAGCAGCTTGGCCCCAGGGAGCACAGATACGCAGTATTTT.

The J gene is TRBJ1-2, the V gene TRBV19; the D is unclear. The CDR3 is 12 residues long. Germline CDR1 is LNHDA and CDR2 is SQIVND (reference sequence). The V end lost 8 bases, the J end lost 6 bases, and 13 bases lay between the germline ends. The CDR3 sequence: CASSPAWDGYTF. DNA of the CDR3: TGTGCCAGTTCGCCGGCCTGGGATGGCTACACCTTC.

The chain couples TRBV7-9 to TRBJ2-7; D gene ambiguous. Germline V gene sequence: CDR1 SEHNR, CDR2 FQNEAQ (reference sequence). V was shortened by 1 base and J by 5 bases, with 9 bases between the two germline ends. The CDR3 is made up of 13 amino acids. CDR3 in DNA: TGTGCCAGCAGCTTAGGTCTCGCCCACGAGCAGTACTTC. As protein: CASSLGLAHEQYF.

J is TRBJ1-1 and V is TRBV6-4, with D hard to call. V lost 0 bases and J lost 4, with 12 bases in between. The CDR3 extends over 15 amino acids. The germline V gene encodes CDR1 MRHNA and CDR2 SNTAGT. For the CDR3, the DNA is TGTGCCAGCAGTGACTCCCCAGGCATCAGCACTGAAGCTTTCTTT. The encoded protein is CASSDSPGISTEAFF.

J is TRBJ2-2 and V is TRBV19; TRBD2 might be the D (6 bases). V was shortened by 5 bases and J by 4 bases, with 17 bases between the two germline ends. Per germline, CDR1 LNHDA and CDR2 SQIVND (reference sequence). The CDR3 covers 16 residues. The CDR3 nucleotides read TGTGCCAGTAGTCCGGTAACCACTAGCCTCACCGGGGAGCTGTTTTTT. Amino acids: CASSPVTTSLTGELFF.

This clone was counted once. The rearrangement uses TRBV10-1 and TRBJ2-7; 8 nucleotides agree with TRBD1. Germline V gene sequence: CDR1 WNHNN, CDR2 SYGVQD (reference sequence). With 7 bases clipped from V and 0 bases from J, the junction kept 8 bases outside the gene matches. The CDR3 is made up of 15 amino acids. CDR3 coding DNA: TGCGCCAGCAATCACAGGGGGAAAAGCTCCTACGAGCAGTACTTC. It specifies CASNHRGKSSYEQYF.

The chain carries TRBV10-3 and TRBJ2-1, with D perhaps given as TRBD1 or TRBD2 (5 bases each). The CDR3 runs to 15 residues. Germline V gene lookup returns CDR1 ENHRY and CDR2 SYGVKD. V was pared by 5 bases and J by 6 bases, with 17 bases between. This chain's CDR3 is CAISSPRSGRNEQFF. Here the CDR3 DNA reads TGTGCCATCAGTTCACCCCGATCGGGACGCAATGAGCAGTTCTTC.

The chain recombines TRBV6-1 with TRBJ2-3; 10 nucleotides match TRBD2. Germline CDR1 and CDR2: MNHNS and SASEGT. The V gene end was trimmed by 1 base and the J gene end by 4 bases; junction bases not matched to a gene: 5. This CDR3 has 16 residues. The CDR3 DNA follows: TGTGCCAGCAGTGAAGAGTTTCTAGCGGGGGCAGATACGCAGTATTTT. Encoded protein: CASSEEFLAGADTQYF.

V gene TRBV24-1 combines with J gene TRBJ2-7; TRBD1 matches 8 bases. Per the germline V gene, CDR1 is KGHDR and CDR2 is SFDVKD. V was pared by 2 bases and J by 2 bases, with 4 bases of the junction left unmatched. The CDR3 covers 15 residues. The chain's CDR3 is CATSDSGTGPYEQYF. The CDR3 DNA is TGTGCCACCAGTGATTCCGGGACAGGTCCCTACGAGCAGTACTTC.

This clone has just a few counts. CDR3 sequence reads: CASSDWTDYNSPLHF. CDR3 coding DNA: TGCGCCAGCAGTGACTGGACAGACTATAATTCACCCCTCCACTTT. The V gene is TRBV10-2, the J gene TRBJ1-6; D perhaps matches TRBD1 (6 bases). In germline, CDR1 is WSHSY, CDR2 SAAADI. This CDR3 contains 15 residues. V lost 3 bases to trimming and J lost 3 bases, with 9 bases between them.

The gene calls are TRBV5-1 and TRBJ2-3; 10 bases are a match to TRBD1. The CDR3 contains 15 residues. V dropped 3 bases and J dropped 4; count of bases not matched to a gene: 5. The V gene's germline CDR1 is SGHRS and CDR2 YFSETQ. CDR3 region: CASSWSGTGADTQYF. CDR3 DNA sequence: TGCGCCAGCAGCTGGTCCGGGACAGGGGCAGATACGCAGTATTTT.

The chain couples TRBV7-8 to TRBJ2-5; D possibly corresponds to TRBD1 (6 bases). The CDR3 consists of 15 residues. Germline lookup yields CDR1 SGHVS and CDR2 FQNEAQ. Trimming took off 1 base at V and 3 bases at J, with 12 bases between the two ends. The CDR3 sequence is CASSLDGGLEETQYF. The CDR3 DNA reads TGTGCCAGCAGCTTAGATGGGGGCCTGGAAGAGACCCAGTACTTC. Using reference TRBV7-8 and TRBJ2-5 for the parts outside the CDR3, the full variable domain is GAGVSQSPRYKVAKRGQDVALRCDPISGHVSLFWYQQALGQGPEFLTYFQNEAQLDKSGLPSDRFFAERPEGSVSTLKIQRTQQEDSAVYLCASSLDGGLEETQYFGPGTRLLVL.

This clone was counted between two and nine times. The chain combines TRBV5-1 with TRBJ1-1, with 7 bases that match TRBD1. CDR1 is SGHRS and CDR2 is YFSETQ in the germline V gene. V was clipped by 3 bases and J by 1 base; unmatched bases: 6. CDR3 length: 15 residues. The CDR3: CASSSTGTANTEAFF. The CDR3 DNA follows: TGCGCCAGCAGCTCCACTGGGACAGCGAACACTGAAGCTTTCTTT.

The V gene is TRBV14, the J gene TRBJ2-7; D call uncertain. This CDR3 has 14 residues. CDR1 is SGHDN, CDR2 FVKESK, per germline. Trimming took off 1 base at V and 4 bases at J, with 11 bases between the two ends. The DNA of the CDR3 is TGTGCCAGCAGCCAAGGGCTGGGTTTTTACGAGCAGTACTTC. It codes for CASSQGLGFYEQYF.

V is TRBV29-1 and J is TRBJ2-1, with 13 positions matching TRBD2. Germline CDR1 SQVTM, CDR2 ANQGSEA. This CDR3 contains 19 residues. The trim removed 5 bases at V and 4 bases at J, leaving 17 bases unmatched. The CDR3 sequence: CSVRFSAWTSGGDYNEQFF. Here the CDR3 DNA reads TGCAGCGTTCGCTTCTCGGCTTGGACTAGCGGGGGAGATTACAATGAGCAGTTCTTC.

J is TRBJ1-3 and V is TRBV18; TRBD1 agrees at 8 bases. The CDR3 is made up of 14 amino acids. V lost 6 bases, J lost 4 bases, and 5 bases stayed unmatched. Germline CDR1 KGHSH, CDR2 LQKENI. The CDR3 DNA sequence: TGTGCCAGCTCGACTGGGACAGGAGGAAACACCATATATTTT. Residues: CASSTGTGGNTIYF.

To note about this clone: The junction does not match germline at one end; this may be a read error. The chain employs TRBV2 and TRBJ2-1; 8 nucleotides agree with TRBD2. CDR3 length: 17 amino acids. Germline assignment: CDR1 SNHLY and CDR2 FYNNEI. For the CDR3, the DNA is TGTGCCAGCACCGTTCAGCCCCGGGGGGGCTCCCACAATGAGCAGTTCTTC. This sequence encodes CASTVQPRGGSHNEQFF.

The chain combines TRBV3-1 (or the pseudogene TRBV3-2) with TRBJ1-6; D uncertain. The V gene lost 4 bases and the J gene lost 5 bases, with 12 bases spanning the gap. There are 15 residues in the CDR3. Germline CDR1 and CDR2: LGHDT and YNNKEL (reference sequence). For the CDR3, the DNA is TGTGCCAGCAGCCCCGAGGCCGCTAATAATTCACCCCTCCACTTT. Translation: CASSPEAANNSPLHF.

The chain uses TRBV7-2 and TRBJ1-1, with 7 bases fitting TRBD1. The CDR3 is made up of 16 amino acids. CDR1 is SGHTA and CDR2 is FQGNSA in the germline V gene. The junction had 9 bases not matched to a gene; V was cut back by 3 bases and J by 2 bases. The CDR3 loop is CASSFQGTELNTEAFF. The DNA of the CDR3 is TGTGCCAGCAGCTTCCAAGGGACAGAATTAAACACTGAAGCTTTCTTT.

The gene calls are TRBV20-1 and TRBJ1-1; D is possibly TRBD1 (5 bases). V lost 3 bases, J lost 3 bases, and 14 bases lay in between. The CDR3 is 14 amino acids. From germline, CDR1 is DFQATT and CDR2 SNEGSKA (reference sequence). The CDR3 sequence is CSASFPRGDTEAFF. The CDR3 DNA reads TGCAGTGCTAGTTTCCCGAGGGGTGACACTGAAGCTTTCTTT.

This chain connects TRBV5-4 to TRBJ1-1; D is possibly TRBD1 (6 bases). V gave up 3 bases and J gave up 7 bases, with 19 bases separating them. CDR1 and CDR2 from the germline V gene are SGHNT and YYREEE (reference sequence). The CDR3 is made up of 15 amino acids. The CDR3 protein is CASSSGGTGMVEAFF. CDR3 bases: TGTGCCAGCAGCTCTGGAGGCACAGGGATGGTTGAAGCTTTCTTT.